These T cell receptor beta chains were read from a single sample in a study of monozygotic twins with inflammatory bowel disease. TCRdb reprocessed the 5' RACE reads, with one entry per CDR3 protein and no DNA. The table for this sample gives around 450,000 distinct CDR3 sequences. Specimen: blood. Receptors originate from a human donor with ulcerative colitis or Crohn's disease, or a healthy co-twin of an affected twin (not recorded which). CDR3s include the opening cysteine and the closing phenylalanine or tryptophan.

v_gene,j_gene,CDR3aa
TRBV30,TRBJ1-2,CAWSAQGASGYTF
TRBV30,TRBJ1-3,CAWSYRGTDSGNTIYF
TRBV20-1,TRBJ1-5,CSARVGGADGGQPQHF
TRBV29-1,TRBJ2-4,CSVEDRSRDKKNIQYF
TRBV5-6,TRBJ2-4,CASSLPTGRAKNIQYF
TRBV12-3/TRBV12-4,TRBJ2-1,CASSPTPERGGRGEQFF
TRBV7-2,TRBJ2-7,CASSLEALAGSSYEQYF
TRBV6-1,TRBJ2-1,CASSDRQGMYNEQFF
TRBV11-2,TRBJ1-3,CASRPATGLPDSGNTIYF
TRBV20-1,TRBJ2-3,CSARDVGDTQYF
TRBV2,TRBJ2-7,CASSEAFWQGSYEQYF
TRBV20-1,TRBJ1-1,CSARDRRGQVVTEAFF
TRBV20-1,TRBJ1-1,CSARPGTVNTEAFF
TRBV7-2,TRBJ1-3,CASSFASSGNTIYF
TRBV6-6,TRBJ1-2,CASSSFRDNYGYTF
TRBV6-5,TRBJ1-4,CASSYSFGTGEGKLFF
TRBV5-1,TRBJ2-3,CASSLSGQGKDTQYF
TRBV5-1,TRBJ1-1,CASSPYDSMNTEAFF
TRBV5-5,TRBJ2-3,CASSSLPGPSTDTQYF
TRBV4-2,TRBJ2-2,CASSQVSGRHTGELFF
TRBV6-4,TRBJ2-1,CASSALAGSTYNEQFF
TRBV28,TRBJ2-7,CASSALGGTYEQYF
TRBV4-2,TRBJ2-1,CASSQVTSADYNEQFF
TRBV21-1,TRBJ1-1,CASSKTHREPLKNTEAFF
TRBV5-1,TRBJ2-3,CASSWGLDTQYF
TRBV11-1,TRBJ2-1,CASSSSTQGGAVRDEQFF
TRBV28,TRBJ2-1,CASSRLAGIYNEQFF
TRBV5-1,TRBJ2-5,CASSLISGVGETQYF
TRBV7-2,TRBJ2-5,CASSSRTGGQETQYF
TRBV12-3/TRBV12-4,TRBJ2-1,CASRFPRDLSNNEQFF